These 14 T cell receptor beta chains originate from one sample sequenced in a study of blood T cell repertoires in COVID-19. Produced via immunoSEQ multiplex PCR; TCRdb's table is partial and in-frame only. The data show 300,000 to 350,000 clones, with approximately 91% seen just once and 6% to 8% held by the top ten. The sequencing input was peripheral blood. The receptors derive from a woman aged 70-85 years with COVID-19, enrolled during active disease.

The rearrangement joins TRBV29-1 to TRBJ2-3, with D possibly TRBD1 on 6 matching bases. The CDR3 has 15 amino acids. Trimming pared 6 bases from V and 2 bases from J, leaving 18 bases between. Germline CDR1 and CDR2: SQVTM and ANQGSEA. The CDR3 region is CSVIQYRDDTDTQYF. The CDR3 region has the DNA TGCAGCGTGATTCAGTACAGGGATGACACAGATACGCAGTATTTT.

This clone turned up a few times. The chain joins TRBV15 to TRBJ2-4, with 12 bases aligning to TRBD1. The V gene's germline CDR1 is LNHNV and CDR2 YYDKDF (reference sequence). J was trimmed by 7 bases and V by 0 bases; bases with no gene match: 10. The CDR3 contains 18 residues. The CDR3 protein is CATSRELGDRGRENIQYF. For the CDR3, the DNA is TGTGCCACCAGCAGAGAATTAGGGGACAGGGGGCGCGAGAACATTCAGTACTTC.

The chain combines TRBV5-1 with TRBJ1-1, with a possible D match to TRBD1 (6 bases). CDR1 and CDR2 (germline): SGHRS, YFSETQ. This CDR3 is 13 amino acids long. V gave up 5 bases and J gave up 2 bases, with 10 bases separating them. The CDR3 bases are TGCGCCAGCAGGACAGGAACAAACACTGAAGCTTTCTTT. This gives the protein CASRTGTNTEAFF.

The V gene is TRBV7-8, the J gene TRBJ1-2, with 10 bases lining up with TRBD1. J gave up 7 bases and V 1 base, and 9 bases lay outside the gene matches. Germline V CDR1 and CDR2: SGHVS, FQNEAQ. CDR3 size: 16 residues. The CDR3 bases are TGTGCCAGCAGCTTAGAGCCCGACAGGGGGCGCGGTGGCTACACCTTC. Protein sequence: CASSLEPDRGRGGYTF. The full variable domain, its missing parts supplied by reference TRBV7-8 and TRBJ1-2, is GAGVSQSPRYKVAKRGQDVALRCDPISGHVSLFWYQQALGQGPEFLTYFQNEAQLDKSGLPSDRFFAERPEGSVSTLKIQRTQQEDSAVYLCASSLEPDRGRGGYTFGSGTRLTVV.

The J gene is TRBJ1-2, the V gene TRBV5-4; 9 nucleotides agree with TRBD1. V was clipped by 4 bases and J by 3 bases; unmatched bases: 1. The CDR3 contains 13 residues. Germline V lookup: CDR1 SGHNT, CDR2 YYREEE (reference sequence). CDR3 sequence: CASSRDRDYGYTF. The CDR3 coding sequence is TGTGCCAGCAGCCGGGACAGGGACTATGGCTACACCTTC.

The V and J genes are TRBV11-2 and TRBJ2-7, with D perhaps TRBD2 (7 bases). Looked up from germline, CDR1 is SGHAT and CDR2 is FQNNGV. CDR3 size: 14 residues. Trimming pared 3 bases from V and 3 bases from J, leaving 12 bases between. CDR3 residues: CASSFGGPSYEQYF. The CDR3 DNA follows: TGTGCCAGCAGCTTCGGGGGGCCGAGCTACGAGCAGTACTTC.

This clone was seen a few times. The genes are TRBV5-6 and TRBJ1-2; D possibly corresponds to TRBD1 (6 bases). Germline values: CDR1 SGHDT, CDR2 YYEEEE. The CDR3 contains 17 residues. V lost 2 bases to trimming and J lost 6 bases, with 23 bases between them. The CDR3: CASSFGRDTVAWNGYTF. Here the CDR3 DNA reads TGTGCCAGCAGCTTCGGGAGGGACACGGTAGCTTGGAATGGCTACACCTTC. Full variable domain (missing parts from reference TRBV5-6 and TRBJ1-2): DAGVTQSPTHLIKTRGQQVTLRCSPKSGHDTVSWYQQALGQGPQFIFQYYEEEERQRGNFPDRFSGHQFPNYSSELNVNALLLGDSALYLCASSFGRDTVAWNGYTFGSGTRLTVV.

This CDR3 is CASSLGGIATNEKLFF. The DNA of the CDR3 is TGCGCCAGCAGCTTGGGCGGGATTGCAACTAATGAAAAACTGTTTTTT. The J gene is TRBJ1-4, the V gene TRBV5-1; D is unclear. V was shortened by 0 bases and J by 0 bases, with 9 bases between the two germline ends. CDR1 is SGHRS, CDR2 YFSETQ, per germline. CDR3 length: 16 amino acids.

The rearrangement links TRBV18 to TRBJ1-1; no clear D gene. Deletions cut 6 bases from V and 2 bases from J, with 16 bases between. CDR1 is KGHSH and CDR2 is LQKENI in the germline V gene. The CDR3 is 15 amino acids. The CDR3, as DNA: TGTGCCAGCTCCCTTAACGTCGCGGGAAACACTGAAGCTTTCTTT. It specifies CASSLNVAGNTEAFF.

This sequence joins TRBV28 and TRBJ1-1, with no clear D. Per germline, CDR1 MDHEN and CDR2 SYDVKM. The CDR3 length is 13 residues. The ends were cut back, 7 bases at V and 2 bases at J, with 11 bases in the middle. The CDR3: CASNIQLNTEAFF. The CDR3 coding sequence is TGTGCCAGCAATATACAGCTTAACACTGAAGCTTTCTTT.

The rearrangement uses TRBV27 and TRBJ2-3, with 7 bases lining up with TRBD1. The CDR3 contains 15 residues. Germline V gene data show CDR1 as MNHEY and CDR2 as SMNVEV (reference sequence). The trim removed 10 bases at V and 2 bases at J, leaving 12 bases unmatched. Here the CDR3 reads CATSERGRPTDTQYF. CDR3 nucleotide sequence: TGTGCCACATCGGAGAGGGGGCGCCCCACAGATACGCAGTATTTT.

J is TRBJ2-3 and V is TRBV13, with TRBD1 matching 10 bases. Germline trimming cut 4 bases from V and 5 bases from J; bases unmatched to any gene: 3. The CDR3 spans 14 residues. The germline V gene has CDR1 PRHDT and CDR2 FYEKMQ (reference sequence). The CDR3 DNA is TGTGCCAGCAGCTCCCGGACAGGGGGAGATACGCAGTATTTT. It translates to CASSSRTGGDTQYF.

This rearrangement joins TRBV5-5 to TRBJ1-2; D is undetermined. Between the trimmed V and J ends, which lost 1 base and 0 bases, there was a span of 7 bases. Germline V gives CDR1 SGHKS, CDR2 YYEKEE (reference sequence). The CDR3 sequence is 14 residues long. CDR3 sequence reads: CASSLTRSNYGYTF. In nucleotides, the CDR3 is TGTGCCAGCAGCTTGACCAGGTCTAACTATGGCTACACCTTC.

The chain links TRBV4-1 to TRBJ2-7; a weak D match, TRBD1 (6 bases). The CDR3 consists of 16 residues. Germline values: CDR1 MGHRA, CDR2 YSYEKL. V was trimmed by 4 bases and J by 2 bases, leaving 18 bases between them. The CDR3 bases are TGCGCCAGCAGCCCCTTCTGGGACATGGCTACCTACGAGCAGTACTTC. Its protein is CASSPFWDMATYEQYF.